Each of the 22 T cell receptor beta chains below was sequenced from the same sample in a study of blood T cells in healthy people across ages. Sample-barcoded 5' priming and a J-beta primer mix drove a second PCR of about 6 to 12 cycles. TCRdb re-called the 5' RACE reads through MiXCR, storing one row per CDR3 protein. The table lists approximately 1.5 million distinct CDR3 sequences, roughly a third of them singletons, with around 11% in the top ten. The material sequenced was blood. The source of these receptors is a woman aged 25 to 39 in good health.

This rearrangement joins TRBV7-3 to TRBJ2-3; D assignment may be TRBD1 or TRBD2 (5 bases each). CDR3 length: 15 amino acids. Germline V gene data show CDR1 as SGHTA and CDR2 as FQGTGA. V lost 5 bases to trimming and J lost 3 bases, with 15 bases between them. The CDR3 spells CASSQSPWGTDTQYF. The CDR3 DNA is TGTGCCAGCAGCCAGAGCCCTTGGGGGACAGATACGCAGTATTTT.

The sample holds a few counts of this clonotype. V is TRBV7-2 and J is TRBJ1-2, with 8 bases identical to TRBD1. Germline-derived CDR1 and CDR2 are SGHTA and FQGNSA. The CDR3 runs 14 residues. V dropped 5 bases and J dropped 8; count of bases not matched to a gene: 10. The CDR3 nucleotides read TGTGCCAGCAGCCGGACAGGGATGAGGGGAGGCTACACCTTC. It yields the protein CASSRTGMRGGYTF. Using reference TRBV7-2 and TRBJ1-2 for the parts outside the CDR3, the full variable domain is GAGVSQSPSNKVTEKGKDVELRCDPISGHTALYWYRQSLGQGLEFLIYFQGNSAPDKSGLPSDRFSAERTGGSVSTLTIQRTQQEDSAVYLCASSRTGMRGGYTFGSGTRLTVV.

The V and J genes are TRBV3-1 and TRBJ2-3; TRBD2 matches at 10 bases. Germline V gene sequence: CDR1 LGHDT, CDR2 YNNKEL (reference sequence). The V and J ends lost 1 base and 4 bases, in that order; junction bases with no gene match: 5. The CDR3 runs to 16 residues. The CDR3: CASSQATGTSADTQYF. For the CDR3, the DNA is TGTGCCAGCAGCCAAGCCACCGGGACTAGCGCAGATACGCAGTATTTT.

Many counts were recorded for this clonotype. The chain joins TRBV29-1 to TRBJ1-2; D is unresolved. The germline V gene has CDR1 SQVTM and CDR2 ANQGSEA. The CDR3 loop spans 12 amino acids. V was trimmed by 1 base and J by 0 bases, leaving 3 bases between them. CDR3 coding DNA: TGCAGCGTTGAAGGATCTAACTATGGCTACACCTTC. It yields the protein CSVEGSNYGYTF.

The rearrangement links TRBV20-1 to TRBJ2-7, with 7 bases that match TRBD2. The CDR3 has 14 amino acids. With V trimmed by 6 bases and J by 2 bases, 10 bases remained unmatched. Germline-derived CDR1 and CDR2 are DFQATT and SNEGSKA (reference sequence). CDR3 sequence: CSADASGLTYEQYF. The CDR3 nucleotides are TGCAGTGCGGATGCTAGCGGACTTACCTACGAGCAGTACTTC.

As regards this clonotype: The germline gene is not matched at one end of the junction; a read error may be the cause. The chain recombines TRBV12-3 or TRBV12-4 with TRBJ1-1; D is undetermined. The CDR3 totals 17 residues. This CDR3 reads CASSLEGRSGRNTEGFF. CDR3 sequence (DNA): TGTGCCAGCAGTTTAGAGGGAAGAAGCGGGAGGAACACTGAAGGTTTCTTT.

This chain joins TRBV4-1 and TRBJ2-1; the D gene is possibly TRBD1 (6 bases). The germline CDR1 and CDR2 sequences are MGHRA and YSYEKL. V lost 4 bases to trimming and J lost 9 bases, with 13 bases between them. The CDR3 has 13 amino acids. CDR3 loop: CASSLGTPLEQFF. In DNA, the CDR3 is TGCGCCAGCAGCCTCGGGACACCCCTTGAGCAGTTCTTC.

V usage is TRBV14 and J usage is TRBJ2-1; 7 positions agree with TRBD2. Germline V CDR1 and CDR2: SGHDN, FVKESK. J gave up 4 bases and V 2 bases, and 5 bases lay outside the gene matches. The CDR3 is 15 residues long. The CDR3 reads CASSQPGDYYNEQFF. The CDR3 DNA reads TGTGCCAGCAGCCAACCCGGGGACTATTACAATGAGCAGTTCTTC. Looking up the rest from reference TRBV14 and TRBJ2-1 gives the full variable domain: EAGVTQFPSHSVIEKGQTVTLRCDPISGHDNLYWYRRVMGKEIKFLLHFVKESKQDESGMPNNRFLAERTGGTYSTLKVQPAELEDSGVYFCASSQPGDYYNEQFFGPGTRLTVL.

The CDR3 region has the DNA TGTGCCAGCAGTTTTACCGGACAGGGCTATGGCTACACCTTC. It specifies CASSFTGQGYGYTF. V usage is TRBV27 and J usage is TRBJ1-2, with TRBD1 identical over 8 bases. The CDR3 has 14 amino acids. CDR1 is MNHEY and CDR2 is SMNVEV in the germline V gene (reference sequence). J lost 4 bases, V lost 3 bases, and 4 bases had no gene match.

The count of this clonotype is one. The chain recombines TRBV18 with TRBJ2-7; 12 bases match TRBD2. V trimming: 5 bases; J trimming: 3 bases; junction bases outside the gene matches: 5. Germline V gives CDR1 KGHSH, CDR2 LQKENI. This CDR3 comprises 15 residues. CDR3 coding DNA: TGTGCCAGCTCAGAGACGACTAGCGGGAGCTACGAGCAGTACTTC. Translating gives CASSETTSGSYEQYF.

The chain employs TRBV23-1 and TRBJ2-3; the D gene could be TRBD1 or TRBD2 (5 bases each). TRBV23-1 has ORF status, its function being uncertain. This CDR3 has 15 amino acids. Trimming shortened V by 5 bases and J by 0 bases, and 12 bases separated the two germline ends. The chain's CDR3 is CASSSQGDSTDTQYF. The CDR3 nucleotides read TGCGCCAGCAGTTCCCAGGGAGATAGCACAGATACGCAGTATTTT.

Written as DNA, the CDR3 is TGTGCCAGCAGTTCCCGACAAACCACTGAAGCTTTCTTT. Translation: CASSSRQTTEAFF. The chain combines TRBV6-6 with TRBJ1-1; unclear D gene. Germline CDR1 and CDR2: MNHNY and SVGAGI (reference sequence). This CDR3 has 13 residues. V gave up 4 bases and J gave up 4 bases, with 10 bases separating them.

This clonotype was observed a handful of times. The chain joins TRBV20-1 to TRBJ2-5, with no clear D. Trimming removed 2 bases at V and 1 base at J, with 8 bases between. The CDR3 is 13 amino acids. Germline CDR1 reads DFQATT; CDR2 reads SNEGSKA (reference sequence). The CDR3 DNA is TGCAGTGCTAGATTTCGCCTCCAAGAGACCCAGTACTTC. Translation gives CSARFRLQETQYF.

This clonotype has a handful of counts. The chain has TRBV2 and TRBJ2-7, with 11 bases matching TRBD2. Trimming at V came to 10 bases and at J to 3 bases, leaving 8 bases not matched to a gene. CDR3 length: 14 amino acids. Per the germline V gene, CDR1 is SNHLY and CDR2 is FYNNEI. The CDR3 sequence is CATRTGTSGYEQYF. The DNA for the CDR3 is TGTGCCACCCGTACCGGGACTAGCGGCTACGAGCAGTACTTC.

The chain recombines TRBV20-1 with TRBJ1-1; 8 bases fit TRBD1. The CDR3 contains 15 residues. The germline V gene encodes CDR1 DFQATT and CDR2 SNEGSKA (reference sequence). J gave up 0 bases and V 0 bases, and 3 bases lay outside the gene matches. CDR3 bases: TGCAGTGCTAGAGAGACGACAGGGGTGAACACTGAAGCTTTCTTT. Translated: CSARETTGVNTEAFF.

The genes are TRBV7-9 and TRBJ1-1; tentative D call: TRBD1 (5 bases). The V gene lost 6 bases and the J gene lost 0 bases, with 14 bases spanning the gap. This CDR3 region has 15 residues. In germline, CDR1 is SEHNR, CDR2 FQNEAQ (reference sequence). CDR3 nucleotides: TGTGCCAGCAGGCCCCCTGGGGCGGTGAACACTGAAGCTTTCTTT. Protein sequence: CASRPPGAVNTEAFF.

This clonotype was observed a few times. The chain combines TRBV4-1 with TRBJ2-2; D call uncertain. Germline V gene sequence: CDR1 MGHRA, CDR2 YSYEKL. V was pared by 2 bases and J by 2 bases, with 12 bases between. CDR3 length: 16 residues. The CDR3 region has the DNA TGCGCCAGCAGCCAATGGTCGGCAGTAAACACCGGGGAGCTGTTTTTT. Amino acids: CASSQWSAVNTGELFF.

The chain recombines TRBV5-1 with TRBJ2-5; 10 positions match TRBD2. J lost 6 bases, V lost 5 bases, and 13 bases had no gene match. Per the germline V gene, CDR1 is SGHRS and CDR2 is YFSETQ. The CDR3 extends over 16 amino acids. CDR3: CASRRLLAGEVQTQYF. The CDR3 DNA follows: TGCGCCAGCAGACGGCTTCTAGCGGGAGAGGTGCAGACCCAGTACTTC. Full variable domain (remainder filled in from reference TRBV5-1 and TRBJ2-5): KAGVTQTPRYLIKTRGQQVTLSCSPISGHRSVSWYQQTPGQGLQFLFEYFSETQRNKGNFPGRFSGRQFSNSRSEMNVSTLELGDSALYLCASRRLLAGEVQTQYFGPGTRLLVL.

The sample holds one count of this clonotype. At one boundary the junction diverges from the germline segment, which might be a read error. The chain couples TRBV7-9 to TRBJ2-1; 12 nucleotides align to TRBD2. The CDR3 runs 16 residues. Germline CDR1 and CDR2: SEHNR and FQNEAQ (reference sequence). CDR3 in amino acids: CASSRTSGMSYNEQFF. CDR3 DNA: TGCGCCAGCAGCCGGACTAGCGGGATGTCCTACAATGAGCAGTTCTTC.

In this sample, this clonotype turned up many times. The CDR3 sequence is CASSQYYNEQFF. CDR3 DNA: TGCGCCAGCAGCCAATATTACAATGAGCAGTTCTTC. The genes are TRBV4-1 and TRBJ2-1; no firm D call. Germline V gene data show CDR1 as MGHRA and CDR2 as YSYEKL. Trimming took 2 bases from V and 4 from J, leaving 3 bases between them. The CDR3 is 12 residues long.

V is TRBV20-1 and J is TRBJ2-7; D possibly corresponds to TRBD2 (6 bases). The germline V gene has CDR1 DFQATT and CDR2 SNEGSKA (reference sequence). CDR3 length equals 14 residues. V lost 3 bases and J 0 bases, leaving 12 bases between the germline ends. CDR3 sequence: CSARGLLSSYEQYF. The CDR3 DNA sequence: TGCAGTGCTAGGGGACTCCTGAGCTCCTACGAGCAGTACTTC.

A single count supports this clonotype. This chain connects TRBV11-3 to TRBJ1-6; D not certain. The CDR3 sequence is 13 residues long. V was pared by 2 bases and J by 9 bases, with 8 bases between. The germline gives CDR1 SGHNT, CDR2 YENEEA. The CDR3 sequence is CASSLYQSSPLHF. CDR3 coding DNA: TGTGCCAGCAGCTTATATCAATCTTCACCCCTCCACTTT.